This entry lists 8 T cell receptor beta chains sequenced from one sample in a study of blood T cell repertoires in COVID-19. The method was immunoSEQ multiplex PCR; TCRdb's version includes in-frame clones alone and lacks a portion of them. The sample holds about 180,000 clones, about 86% seen once. Sequencing was performed on peripheral blood. The receptor source for this set is a woman in her sixties or seventies with COVID-19, enrolled during active disease.

The chain links TRBV30 to TRBJ2-3; TRBD2 aligns across 8 bases. CDR1 is GTSNPN and CDR2 is SVGIG in the germline V gene (reference sequence). The CDR3 has 18 residues. V trimming: 0 bases; J trimming: 0 bases; junction bases outside the gene matches: 11. CDR3 nucleotides: TGTGCCTGGAGTGTAGTAGGAGTACCGGGAGGGAGCACAGATACGCAGTATTTT. Translation gives CAWSVVGVPGGSTDTQYF.

V usage is TRBV3-1 (or the pseudogene TRBV3-2) and J usage is TRBJ1-6; TRBD1 aligns across 7 bases. The CDR3 is 15 amino acids. Germline V gene data show CDR1 as LGHDT and CDR2 as YNNKEL (reference sequence). The junction had 7 bases not matched to a gene; V was cut back by 4 bases and J by 7 bases. DNA for the CDR3: TGTGCCAGCAGCCCTAGACAGGGCGAAAATTCACCCCTCCACTTT. It translates to CASSPRQGENSPLHF.

This chain uses TRBV11-3 with TRBJ2-3; the D gene is possibly TRBD1 (12 bases). Germline V gives CDR1 SGHNT, CDR2 YENEEA. The V gene lost 4 bases and the J gene lost 6 bases, with 23 bases spanning the gap. This CDR3 comprises 17 residues. CDR3 in DNA: TGTGCCAGCAGCTCCCGACTAGCGGGACAGGGGGCGGATACGCAGTATTTT. Translation: CASSSRLAGQGADTQYF.

V gene TRBV7-3 combines with J gene TRBJ1-2; 9 nucleotides line up with TRBD1. Trimming took 5 bases from V and 3 from J; bases not matched to a gene: 7. This CDR3 has 15 residues. Germline V lookup: CDR1 SGHTA, CDR2 FQGTGA. CDR3 DNA sequence: TGTGCCAGCAGCGTTACAGGGGGCTTAGACTATGGCTACACCTTC. It encodes CASSVTGGLDYGYTF. The variable domain in full, with the rest retrieved from reference TRBV7-3 and TRBJ1-2, is GAGVSQTPSNKVTEKGKYVELRCDPISGHTALYWYRQSLGQGPEFLIYFQGTGAADDSGLPNDRFFAVRPEGSVSTLKIQRTERGDSAVYLCASSVTGGLDYGYTFGSGTRLTVV.

The chain joins TRBV29-1 to TRBJ2-3; maybe TRBD2 (6 bases). V lost 0 bases to trimming and J lost 3 bases, with 13 bases between them. The CDR3 runs 15 residues. Germline V gene data show CDR1 as SQVTM and CDR2 as ANQGSEA. CDR3 loop: CSVEDLNGRTDTQYF. CDR3 sequence (DNA): TGCAGCGTTGAAGATCTTAACGGGAGAACAGATACGCAGTATTTT.

The rearrangement links TRBV30 to TRBJ1-4; D ambiguous. The CDR3 is 14 residues long. CDR1 is GTSNPN and CDR2 is SVGIG in the germline V gene (reference sequence). V dropped 4 bases and J dropped 8 bases, with 17 bases sitting between them. CDR3 DNA: TGTGCCTGGAACGCATGGGAGCGTGGGGAAAAACTGTTTTTT. It codes for CAWNAWERGEKLFF.

V and J are TRBV9 and TRBJ2-7; 7 bases line up with TRBD1. Germline trimming cut 4 bases from V and 2 bases from J; bases unmatched to any gene: 9. CDR1 SGDLS and CDR2 YYNGEE come from the germline V gene. CDR3 length: 15 residues. The CDR3 DNA reads TGTGCCAGCAGCCCTCGACAGGGTGGGACCTACGAGCAGTACTTC. Its translation: CASSPRQGGTYEQYF.

The rearrangement uses TRBV9 and TRBJ2-5; TRBD2 matches 9 bases. V was pared by 0 bases and J by 0 bases, with 3 bases of the junction left unmatched. Looked up from germline, CDR1 is SGDLS and CDR2 is YYNGEE. The CDR3 has 16 residues. This CDR3 is CASSVALAGHQETQYF. The CDR3 bases are TGTGCCAGCAGCGTAGCTCTAGCGGGACACCAAGAGACCCAGTACTTC.